Listed below are T cell receptor beta chains from one sample, sequenced in a study of T cell changes during pregnancy in multiple sclerosis. Measured with immunoSEQ multiplex PCR; TCRdb has only the in-frame clones, and not every one. Here the sample spans 35,000 to 45,000 clones, about 91% being singletons. The specimen comprised CD8+ T cells from peripheral blood mononuclear cells, sampled before pregnancy. Receptors were obtained from a female donor with multiple sclerosis, enrolled in a pregnancy study. Each CDR3 is given with its conserved first and last residue. Each record gives: J gene, V gene, D gene, CDR3 DNA, CDR3 protein. D genes are given only for firm matches.

TRBJ1-1 TRBV14 TRBD1 TGTGCCAGCAGCCACGGACAGGCCATGGGGATGAACACTGAAGCTTTCTTT CASSHGQAMGMNTEAFF
TRBJ2-7 TRBV5-8 TRBD2 TGTGCCAGCATAGGCCCTAGCGGGAGCACCTACGAGCAGTACTTC CASIGPSGSTYEQYF
TRBJ2-3 TRBV7-9 . TGTGCCAGCACCTGGGGACTGCTATACACAGATACGCAGTATTTT CASTWGLLYTDTQYF
TRBJ2-1 TRBV11-3 . TGTGCCAGCAGCTTGGCGGGGTTTGAGCAGTTCTTC CASSLAGFEQFF
TRBJ2-3 TRBV19 . TGTGCCAGTAGTATGAAAGGGGCCAGCACAGATACGCAGTATTTT CASSMKGASTDTQYF
TRBJ1-1 TRBV5-1 TRBD1 TGCGCCAGCAGTTACCCGGAAGACAGGGGGCGGAACACTGAAGCTTTCTTT CASSYPEDRGRNTEAFF
TRBJ2-7 TRBV27 . TGTGCCAGCGGGACTTACGAGCAGTACTTC CASGTYEQYF
TRBJ2-1 TRBV19 . TGTGCCAGTAGTATCGTATTGGCAAATGAGCAGTTCTTC CASSIVLANEQFF
TRBJ2-7 TRBV6-6 TRBD1 TGTGCCAGCAGCCCCAATACAGGGGGCATTTCGGACGAGCAGTACTTC CASSPNTGGISDEQYF
TRBJ2-7 TRBV6-1 . TGTGCCAGCAGTGAAGTCGTCCTGTCCTACGAGCAGTACTTC CASSEVVLSYEQYF
TRBJ2-7 TRBV7-9 TRBD1 TGTGCCAGCATCAAGGACAGGGGAGGTAACGAGCAGTACTTC CASIKDRGGNEQYF
TRBJ2-7 TRBV6-4 TRBD2 TGTGCCAGCAGTGACTCGATTGCTAGCGGGAGGTACTTCCCCTCACAGGACGAGCAGTACTTC CASSDSIASGRYFPSQDEQYF